The rows below give T cell receptor beta chains drawn from one sample of a study of memory CD4+ T cells and cytomegalovirus serostatus. The data were produced by immunoSEQ multiplex PCR, yet TCRdb's version contains in-frame clones alone and is incomplete. The profile covers tens of thousands of clones, with about 70% appearing a single time and 2.6% taken by the ten largest. Source material: memory CD4+ T cells from blood. All receptors derive from an adult in good health and CMV-seropositive. Each CDR3 is given without its conserved first and last residue. The order of the fields is V gene, J gene, CDR3 length, CDR3 protein.

TRBV11-3	TRBJ2-1	10	ASQTGGVEQF
TRBV4-2	TRBJ2-7	12	ASSQGLAGNEQY
TRBV6-5	TRBJ1-3	14	ASSYSISSSGNTIY
TRBV5-1	TRBJ2-1	12	ASSSGQIYNEQF
TRBV6-1	TRBJ2-1	13	ASRLTGTGQNEQF
TRBV5-6	TRBJ1-2	11	ASSLGPEEGYT
TRBV5-1	TRBJ1-2	13	ASSLEGRANYGYT
TRBV7-9	TRBJ2-5	13	ASSLAAGVAETQY
TRBV19	TRBJ2-1	15	ASSSDRFSGDHNEQF
TRBV7-2	TRBJ2-5	11	ASTSDRQETQY
TRBV7-9	TRBJ2-3	12	ASSVGAREDTQY
TRBV30	TRBJ2-1	11	AWEKSSYNEQF
TRBV29-1	TRBJ2-3	10	SVTESTDTQY
TRBV30	TRBJ1-2	11	AWSAAGGYGYT
TRBV7-9	TRBJ1-2	15	ASSLHGVSRGNYGYT
TRBV5-1	TRBJ2-7	14	ASSLAVDSGSYEQY
TRBV19	TRBJ1-5	10	ASEFPNQPQH
TRBV4-3	TRBJ1-1	12	ASSPGVFGGGAF
TRBV2	TRBJ1-5	10	ASAGDGQPQH
TRBV4-2	TRBJ2-5	14	ASSQEMNGNQETQY
TRBV30	TRBJ1-5	13	AWSEGGGLNQPQH
TRBV14	TRBJ1-2	12	ASSPQTGNYGYT
TRBV7-2	TRBJ2-5	12	ASSRDRIEETQY
TRBV10-1	TRBJ1-5	12	ASGVQGAVQPQH
TRBV7-2	TRBJ2-5	15	ASSLVGLGGVRETQY
TRBV6-5	TRBJ1-1	12	ASRGTGGNTEAF
TRBV28	TRBJ1-5	13	ASTRSGFRNQPQH
TRBV25-1	TRBJ1-1	10	ASSAMNTEAF
TRBV19	TRBJ2-1	13	ASSSPQRVPNEQF
TRBV28	TRBJ1-1	11	ASRWGLNTEAF
TRBV6-5	TRBJ2-1	12	ASSRGRVRGEQF
TRBV29-1	TRBJ2-2	14	SVDSGTGGYTGELF
TRBV4-2	TRBJ2-1	14	ASSLGGAGGRNEQF
TRBV18	TRBJ2-1	15	ASSQRLAGNEANEQF
TRBV29-1	TRBJ2-7	9	SVDSGYEQY
TRBV27	TRBJ1-2	15	ASRRVRDGGALYGYT
TRBV15	TRBJ1-5	13	ATSRDGGSNQPQH
TRBV11-3	TRBJ2-1	13	ASSPYRDTNNEQF
TRBV14	TRBJ2-5	10	ASSQAGATQY
TRBV6-6	TRBJ2-3	10	AASRSSDTQY
TRBV11-3	TRBJ2-7	13	ASSLTGTGSNEQY
TRBV4-3	TRBJ2-5	12	ASSQDFGKETQY
TRBV2	TRBJ2-3	12	ASSENGGTLTQY
TRBV15	TRBJ1-2	10	ATSESDYGYT
TRBV30	TRBJ2-5	12	AWSGGHGGETQY
TRBV28	TRBJ2-7	12	ATRSGQGFNEQY
TRBV29-1	TRBJ2-5	10	SVVSGVETQY
TRBV6-5	TRBJ2-7	13	ASSKLAGGGVEQY